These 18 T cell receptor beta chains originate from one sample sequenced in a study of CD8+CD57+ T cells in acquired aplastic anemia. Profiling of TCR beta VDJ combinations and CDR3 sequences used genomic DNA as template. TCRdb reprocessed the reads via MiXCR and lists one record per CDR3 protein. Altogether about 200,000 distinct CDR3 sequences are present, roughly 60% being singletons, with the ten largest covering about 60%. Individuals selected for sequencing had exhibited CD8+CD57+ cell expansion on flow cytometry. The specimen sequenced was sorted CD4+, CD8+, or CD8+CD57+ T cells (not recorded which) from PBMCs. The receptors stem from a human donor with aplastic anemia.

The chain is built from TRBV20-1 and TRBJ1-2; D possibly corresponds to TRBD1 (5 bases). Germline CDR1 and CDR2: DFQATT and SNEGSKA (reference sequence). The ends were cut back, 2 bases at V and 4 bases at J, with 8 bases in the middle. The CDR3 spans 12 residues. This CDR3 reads CSARPGTYGYTF. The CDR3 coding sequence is TGCAGTGCTAGACCTGGGACCTATGGCTACACCTTC.

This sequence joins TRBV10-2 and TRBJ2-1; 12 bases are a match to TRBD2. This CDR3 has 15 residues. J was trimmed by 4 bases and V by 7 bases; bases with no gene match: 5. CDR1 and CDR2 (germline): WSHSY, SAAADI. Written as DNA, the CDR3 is TGCGCCAGCAACCCTAGCGGGGGGGCTTACAATGAGCAGTTCTTC. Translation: CASNPSGGAYNEQFF.

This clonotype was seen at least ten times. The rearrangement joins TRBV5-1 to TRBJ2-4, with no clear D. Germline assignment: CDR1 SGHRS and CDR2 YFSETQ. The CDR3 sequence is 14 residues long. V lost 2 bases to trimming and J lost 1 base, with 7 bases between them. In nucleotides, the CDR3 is TGCGCCAGCAGCTTCACTCCTGCCAAAAACATTCAGTACTTC. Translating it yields CASSFTPAKNIQYF.

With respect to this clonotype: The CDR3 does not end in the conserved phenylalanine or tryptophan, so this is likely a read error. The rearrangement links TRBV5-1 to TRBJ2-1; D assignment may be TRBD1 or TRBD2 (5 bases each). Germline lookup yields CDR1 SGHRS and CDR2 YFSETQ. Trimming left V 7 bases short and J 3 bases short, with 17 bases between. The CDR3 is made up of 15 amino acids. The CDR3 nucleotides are TGCGCCAGCCTGACCGGGACCGGCAACTACAATGAGCAGTTCCTC. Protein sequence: CASLTGTGNYNEQFL.

The CDR3 DNA follows: TGTGCCAGCAGCCAAACAGGAAACCAAGAGACCCAGTACTTC. As protein: CASSQTGNQETQYF. The chain recombines TRBV7-2 with TRBJ2-5; weak D call: TRBD1 (5 bases). CDR3 length: 14 amino acids. Germline-derived CDR1 and CDR2 are SGHTA and FQGNSA. V was trimmed by 5 bases and J by 0 bases, leaving 10 bases between them. The variable domain in full, with the rest retrieved from reference TRBV7-2 and TRBJ2-5, is GAGVSQSPSNKVTEKGKDVELRCDPISGHTALYWYRQSLGQGLEFLIYFQGNSAPDKSGLPSDRFSAERTGGSVSTLTIQRTQQEDSAVYLCASSQTGNQETQYFGPGTRLLVL.

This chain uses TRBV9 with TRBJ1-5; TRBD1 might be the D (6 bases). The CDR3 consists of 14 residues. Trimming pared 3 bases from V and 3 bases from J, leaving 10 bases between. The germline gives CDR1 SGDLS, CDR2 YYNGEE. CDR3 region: CASSADSSNQPQHF. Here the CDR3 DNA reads TGTGCCAGCAGCGCGGACAGTTCCAATCAGCCCCAGCATTTT.

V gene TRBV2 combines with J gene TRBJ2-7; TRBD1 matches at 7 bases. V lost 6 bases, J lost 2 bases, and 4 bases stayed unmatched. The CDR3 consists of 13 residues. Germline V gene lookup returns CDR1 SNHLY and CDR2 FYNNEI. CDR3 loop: CASRPTGPYEQYF. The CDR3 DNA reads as TGTGCCAGCAGGCCGACAGGGCCCTACGAGCAGTACTTC.

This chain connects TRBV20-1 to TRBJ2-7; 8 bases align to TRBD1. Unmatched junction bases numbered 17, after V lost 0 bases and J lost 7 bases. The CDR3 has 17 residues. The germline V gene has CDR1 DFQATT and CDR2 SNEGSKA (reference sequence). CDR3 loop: CSARDPLRQGRTGEQYF. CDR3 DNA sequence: TGCAGTGCTAGAGATCCACTGCGACAGGGGAGAACCGGGGAGCAGTACTTC.

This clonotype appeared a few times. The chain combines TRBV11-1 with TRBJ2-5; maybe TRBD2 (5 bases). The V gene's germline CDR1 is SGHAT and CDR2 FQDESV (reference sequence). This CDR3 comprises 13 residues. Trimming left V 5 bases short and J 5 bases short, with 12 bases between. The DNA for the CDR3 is TGTGCCAGCAGCCCGGGCCGCGGGGAGACCCAGTACTTC. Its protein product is CASSPGRGETQYF.

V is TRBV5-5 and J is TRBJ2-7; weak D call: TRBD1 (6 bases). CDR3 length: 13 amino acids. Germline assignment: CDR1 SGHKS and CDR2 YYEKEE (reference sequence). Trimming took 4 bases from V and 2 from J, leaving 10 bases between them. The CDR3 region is CASSVQGTYEQYF. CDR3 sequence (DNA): TGTGCCAGCAGCGTGCAGGGGACCTACGAGCAGTACTTC.

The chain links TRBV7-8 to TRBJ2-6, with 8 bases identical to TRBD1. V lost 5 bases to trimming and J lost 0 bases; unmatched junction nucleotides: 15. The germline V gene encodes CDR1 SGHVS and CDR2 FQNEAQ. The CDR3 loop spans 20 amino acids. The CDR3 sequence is CASSPVLTTGVPSGANVLTF. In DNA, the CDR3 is TGTGCCAGCAGCCCTGTGCTAACGACAGGGGTTCCCTCTGGGGCCAACGTCCTGACTTTC.

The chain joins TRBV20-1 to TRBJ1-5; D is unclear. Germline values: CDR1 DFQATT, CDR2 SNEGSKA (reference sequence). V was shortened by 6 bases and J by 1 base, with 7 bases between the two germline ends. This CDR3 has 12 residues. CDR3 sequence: CSARPSNQPQHF. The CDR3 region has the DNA TGCAGTGCACGACCAAGCAATCAGCCCCAGCATTTT.

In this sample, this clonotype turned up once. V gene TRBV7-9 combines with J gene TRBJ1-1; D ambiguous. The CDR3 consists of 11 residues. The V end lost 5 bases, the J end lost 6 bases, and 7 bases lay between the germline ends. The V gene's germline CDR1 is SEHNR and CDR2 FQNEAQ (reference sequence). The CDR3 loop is CASSMTPEAFF. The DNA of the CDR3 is TGTGCCAGCAGCATGACACCTGAAGCTTTCTTT.

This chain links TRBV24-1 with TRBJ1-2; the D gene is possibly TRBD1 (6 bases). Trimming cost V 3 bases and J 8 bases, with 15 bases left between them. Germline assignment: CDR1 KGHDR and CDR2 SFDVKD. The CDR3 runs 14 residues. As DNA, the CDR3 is TGTGCCACCAGTGATCAGGACAGAGGGATGGGCTACACCTTC. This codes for CATSDQDRGMGYTF.

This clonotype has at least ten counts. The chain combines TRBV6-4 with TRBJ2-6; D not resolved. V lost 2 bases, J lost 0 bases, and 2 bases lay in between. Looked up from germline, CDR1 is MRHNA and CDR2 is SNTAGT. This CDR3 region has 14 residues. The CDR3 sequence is CASSDNSGANVLTF. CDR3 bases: TGTGCCAGCAGTGACAACTCTGGGGCCAACGTCCTGACTTTC.

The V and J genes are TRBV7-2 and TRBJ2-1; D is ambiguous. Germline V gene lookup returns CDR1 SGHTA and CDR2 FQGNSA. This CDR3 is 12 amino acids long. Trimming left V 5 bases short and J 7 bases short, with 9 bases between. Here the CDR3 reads CASSVLRNEQFF. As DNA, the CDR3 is TGTGCCAGCAGCGTACTCAGAAATGAGCAGTTCTTC.

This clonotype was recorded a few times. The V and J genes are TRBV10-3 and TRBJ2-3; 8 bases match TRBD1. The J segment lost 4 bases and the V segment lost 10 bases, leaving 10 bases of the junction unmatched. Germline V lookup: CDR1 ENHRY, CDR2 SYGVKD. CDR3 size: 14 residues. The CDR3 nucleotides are TGTGCCACCTCATGGACAGGGTCGGCAGATACGCAGTATTTT. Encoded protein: CATSWTGSADTQYF.

The DNA for the CDR3 is TGTGCCAGCAGCTTGAGCGACTATAGCAATCAGCCCCAGCATTTT. Translation gives CASSLSDYSNQPQHF. This chain connects TRBV5-6 to TRBJ1-5; D ambiguous. V lost 1 base, J lost 0 bases, and 8 bases lay in between. The CDR3 contains 15 residues. Per the germline V gene, CDR1 is SGHDT and CDR2 is YYEEEE.